The clone carrying this T cell receptor (beta chain) showed up just a few times. The antigen is unknown. This entry belongs to a study of beta chain features in type 1 diabetes. Study-level points and caveats: VDJ junctions in type 1 diabetes patients carried more deletions and fewer insertions. Among patients with Type 1 diabetes, TCRB CDR3s were moderately but significantly shorter in every one of the four CD4+ subsets.

A sort by CD45RO/CCR7/CD25/CD127/CD95/CD27 yielded CD4+ naive, central memory, regulatory and stem cell-like memory cells. Expressed TCRB transcripts got sequenced, as all isolated RNA was reverse transcribed. Produced via immunoSEQ multiplex PCR; TCRdb's table is partial and in-frame only. The sample consists of around 120,000 clones, around a sixth of them appearing once. This CDR3 spans 13 amino acids. The germline V gene encodes CDR1 SGHNT and CDR2 YYREEE (reference sequence). With 0 bases removed from V and 7 bases from J, the gap between germline ends came to 11 bases. The specimen sequenced was central memory CD4+ T cells from blood. The clonotype comes from a man between 18 and 35 years old with type 1 diabetes. This chain uses TRBV5-4 with TRBJ2-7; D perhaps matches TRBD2 (5 bases). CDR3 bases: TGTGCCAGCAGCTTGGCCCGGGAAGGGGAGCAGTACTTC. The encoded protein is CASSLAREGEQYF.